The present T cell receptor beta chain was sequenced within a study of liver allograft versus peripheral blood T cells. On the study more broadly: What was compared were the T cell receptor repertoires in transplanted livers and those in the peripheral blood of recipients. General observations from the study: Reports indicated that T cell receptor repertoires inside liver allografts differed from those in peripheral blood.

This clonotype was counted a few times. Its antigen is not known. CDR3 size: 13 residues. Trimming took off 5 bases at V and 3 bases at J, with 10 bases between the two ends. One entry per CDR3 protein, called by TCRdb with MiXCR from the reads. Found here are over a thousand distinct CDR3 sequences, approximately 14% of them singletons; the top ten hold roughly 20%. The chain combines TRBV12-3 or TRBV12-4 with TRBJ1-1, with D hard to call. The TCR was taken from a human patient who had a liver transplant. Some T cells may originate from the graft donor. In nucleotides, the CDR3 is TGTGCCAGCAGTCCACAGATTTACACTGAAGCTTTCTTT. Its protein product is CASSPQIYTEAFF.